A single sample is the source of the 20 T cell receptor beta chains below, sequenced in a study of identical twins. Via MiXCR, TCRdb re-called the 5' RACE reads, giving one row per CDR3 protein. The sample shows approximately 500,000 distinct CDR3 sequences, about 16% of them seen only once. These sequences were also reported in another study, on yellow fever vaccine responses in identical twins.

The sample taken for sequencing was CD4+ T cells sorted from blood. These TCRs come from a woman under 30 in good health.

This clonotype was found a few times. The rearrangement uses TRBV29-1 and TRBJ1-5; no firm D call. Germline assignment: CDR1 SQVTM and CDR2 ANQGSEA. The length of the CDR3 is 12 residues. The ends were cut back, 0 bases at V and 7 bases at J, with 7 bases in the middle. This CDR3 is CSVEEGGQPQHF. CDR3 nucleotide sequence: TGCAGCGTTGAAGAAGGCGGACAGCCCCAGCATTTT.

J is TRBJ1-2 and V is TRBV4-1; the D is unclear. Germline V gene data show CDR1 as MGHRA and CDR2 as YSYEKL. Trimming removed 0 bases at V and 8 bases at J, with 16 bases between. The CDR3 length is 15 residues. CDR3 in DNA: TGCGCCAGCAGCCAAGAAAAGGGAAGTTTATGGGGCTACACCTTC. It yields the protein CASSQEKGSLWGYTF.

This clonotype was picked up a small number of times. This chain joins TRBV15 and TRBJ2-4, with D hard to call. CDR3 length: 15 residues. The germline gives CDR1 LNHNV, CDR2 YYDKDF (reference sequence). V lost 0 bases and J lost 1, with 7 bases in between. The CDR3 here is CATSRDKRAKNIQYF. CDR3 nucleotide sequence: TGTGCCACCAGCAGAGATAAGAGGGCCAAAAACATTCAGTACTTC.

A few counts support this clonotype. The chain uses TRBV5-1 and TRBJ1-2, with TRBD1 matching over 7 bases. Germline loops: CDR1 SGHRS, CDR2 YFSETQ. J lost 8 bases, V lost 3 bases, and 10 bases had no gene match. This CDR3 spans 14 amino acids. The CDR3 loop is CASSYGTEKYGYTF. The CDR3, as DNA: TGCGCCAGCAGCTACGGGACAGAAAAGTACGGCTACACCTTC.

CDR3 protein: CASSLALYTEAFF. CDR3 sequence (DNA): TGTGCCAGCAGCTTAGCCCTCTACACTGAAGCTTTCTTT. The V and J genes are TRBV13 and TRBJ1-1, with D uncertain. Trimming cost V 1 base and J 3 bases, with 6 bases left between them. CDR3 length: 13 residues. Germline loops: CDR1 PRHDT, CDR2 FYEKMQ (reference sequence).

This clonotype was seen more than once but under ten times. This rearrangement joins TRBV19 to TRBJ1-5; possibly TRBD1 for D (6 bases). In germline, CDR1 is LNHDA, CDR2 SQIVND (reference sequence). This CDR3 has 16 amino acids. The germline V and J ends were trimmed by 0 bases and 2 bases, with 11 bases remaining between them. The CDR3 reads CASSIERGNGNQPQHF. CDR3 DNA: TGTGCCAGTAGTATAGAAAGGGGGAATGGCAATCAGCCCCAGCATTTT.

This chain links TRBV29-1 with TRBJ1-1; no clear D gene. CDR1 SQVTM and CDR2 ANQGSEA come from the germline V gene. The CDR3 is 12 residues long. V was clipped by 3 bases and J by 1 base, with 6 bases between them. The CDR3 nucleotides read TGCAGCGTTGATTTCAGGAACACTGAAGCTTTCTTT. It yields the protein CSVDFRNTEAFF.

The CDR3 coding sequence is TGTGCCAGCAGTACCCCAGGGAGGGGGTACGAGCAGTACTTC. It specifies CASSTPGRGYEQYF. The chain has TRBV28 and TRBJ2-7; maybe TRBD2 (7 bases). In germline, CDR1 is MDHEN, CDR2 SYDVKM. The CDR3 length is 14 residues. The ends were cut back, 5 bases at V and 4 bases at J, with 15 bases in the middle.

This clonotype has just a few counts. The V gene is TRBV5-1, the J gene TRBJ2-3; 12 bases match TRBD2. The V gene end was trimmed by 3 bases and the J gene end by 5 bases; junction bases not matched to a gene: 10. Looked up from germline, CDR1 is SGHRS and CDR2 is YFSETQ. The CDR3 consists of 17 residues. In nucleotides, the CDR3 is TGCGCCAGCAGCTACGGACTAGCGGGGTCCAATGGAGATACGCAGTATTTT. Protein: CASSYGLAGSNGDTQYF.

The rearrangement links TRBV5-6 to TRBJ1-2; D might be TRBD1 (5 bases). The germline CDR1 and CDR2 sequences are SGHDT and YYEEEE. The CDR3 spans 15 residues. Between the trimmed V and J ends, which lost 2 bases and 2 bases, there was a span of 13 bases. The CDR3: CASSLVAGKNYGYTF. The CDR3, as DNA: TGTGCCAGCAGCTTAGTAGCAGGGAAGAACTATGGCTACACCTTC.

This clonotype was recorded a few times. The chain is built from TRBV20-1 and TRBJ1-1; 9 positions match TRBD1. The trim removed 5 bases at V and 1 base at J, leaving 8 bases unmatched. The V gene's germline CDR1 is DFQATT and CDR2 SNEGSKA (reference sequence). CDR3 length equals 15 residues. CDR3 nucleotides: TGCAGTGCTCCTCCGGGACAGGGTTGGAACACTGAAGCTTTCTTT. This codes for CSAPPGQGWNTEAFF.

This clonotype came up a few times. The chain uses TRBV7-9 and TRBJ2-2, with D tentatively TRBD1 (6 bases). The V end was cut by 5 bases, the J end by 4 bases, with 14 bases between. The CDR3 covers 15 residues. From germline, CDR1 is SEHNR and CDR2 FQNEAQ (reference sequence). The CDR3 reads CASSRGTRPTGELFF. CDR3 DNA sequence: TGTGCCAGCAGCCGAGGGACACGGCCCACCGGGGAGCTGTTTTTT. Together with reference TRBV7-9 and TRBJ2-2, the CDR3 gives the full variable domain: DTGVSQNPRHKITKRGQNVTFRCDPISEHNRLYWYRQTLGQGPEFLTYFQNEAQLEKSRLLSDRFSAERPKGSFSTLEIQRTEQGDSAMYLCASSRGTRPTGELFFGEGSRLTVL.

CDR3 nucleotide sequence: TGTGCCAGCAGCGGACCCGGATTAGCGGGATCCTACGAGCAGTACTTC. This gives the protein CASSGPGLAGSYEQYF. This chain links TRBV9 with TRBJ2-7, with TRBD2 identical over 8 bases. Germline-derived CDR1 and CDR2 are SGDLS and YYNGEE. This CDR3 contains 16 residues. V was clipped by 3 bases and J by 1 base; unmatched bases: 9.

This clonotype was detected a few times. The genes are TRBV10-3 and TRBJ2-3; 11 positions agree with TRBD1. The trim removed 5 bases at V and 4 bases at J, leaving 8 bases unmatched. Germline V gene lookup returns CDR1 ENHRY and CDR2 SYGVKD. This CDR3 is 16 amino acids long. CDR3 nucleotide sequence: TGTGCCATCAGTCGGACAGGGGGCGTTGTGGCAGATACGCAGTATTTT. The encoded protein is CAISRTGGVVADTQYF.

The chain joins TRBV9 to TRBJ2-5; TRBD1 matches at 8 bases. Germline V CDR1 and CDR2: SGDLS, YYNGEE. Trimming removed 4 bases from V and 7 bases from J; junction bases left unmatched: 9. This CDR3 region has 14 residues. For the CDR3, the DNA is TGTGCCAGCAGCCAGCAGGGACAGGAATGGACCCAGTACTTC. Residues: CASSQQGQEWTQYF.

CDR3 residues: CASSFGSNEKLFF. In DNA, the CDR3 is TGTGCCAGCAGCTTCGGATCTAATGAAAAACTGTTTTTT. This sequence joins TRBV7-2 and TRBJ1-4; D gene ambiguous. Trimming shortened V by 3 bases and J by 3 bases, and 5 bases separated the two germline ends. This CDR3 has 13 residues. Germline loops: CDR1 SGHTA, CDR2 FQGNSA.

The genes are TRBV15 and TRBJ2-1, with a possible D match to TRBD1 (6 bases). The germline V and J ends were trimmed by 2 bases and 5 bases, with 16 bases remaining between them. Germline assignment: CDR1 LNHNV and CDR2 YYDKDF (reference sequence). The CDR3 has 16 residues. CDR3 coding DNA: TGTGCCACCAGCAGATCTAGTGGCAGGGGAGACAATGAGCAGTTCTTC. Translation gives CATSRSSGRGDNEQFF.

The chain couples TRBV5-5 to TRBJ2-1, with TRBD2 identical over 10 bases. V trimming: 2 bases; J trimming: 4 bases; junction bases outside the gene matches: 6. The CDR3 extends over 16 amino acids. CDR1 is SGHKS, CDR2 YYEKEE, per germline (reference sequence). DNA of the CDR3: TGTGCCAGCAGCTTCTTAACTAGCGGGATATACAATGAGCAGTTCTTC. Translated, it gives CASSFLTSGIYNEQFF.

This clonotype has only a few counts. The rearrangement links TRBV28 to TRBJ2-2; 7 bases map to TRBD1. CDR1 is MDHEN and CDR2 is SYDVKM in the germline V gene. V was pared by 4 bases and J by 12 bases, with 8 bases of the junction left unmatched. The length of the CDR3 is 13 residues. The CDR3, as DNA: TGTGCCAGCAGTTCCCCACAGGGGCCTAAGCTGTTTTTT. As protein: CASSSPQGPKLFF.

The chain combines TRBV20-1 with TRBJ2-5; 12 bases map to TRBD1. This CDR3 has 14 residues. CDR1 DFQATT and CDR2 SNEGSKA come from the germline V gene (reference sequence). Trimming removed 8 bases from V and 4 bases from J; junction bases left unmatched: 8. The CDR3 DNA reads as TGCAGTTCAAGTGGGACAGGGGGCGGAGAGACCCAGTACTTC. Translating it yields CSSSGTGGGETQYF.